This passage covers 8 T cell receptor beta chains from one sample sequenced in a study of T cell clonality in common variable immunodeficiency. The assay was immunoSEQ multiplex PCR, and TCRdb's table has in-frame clones only and misses some. The repertoire consists of about 52,000 clones, none detected only once. Sequencing input: peripheral blood mononuclear cells. These TCRs come from a person aged 18-70 years in good health.

In its sample, this clone was seen many times. Coverage ceases 3 residues before the CDR3 finishes, and the germline J gene fills in the end. The V gene is TRBV19, the J gene TRBJ1-5, with D maybe TRBD1 (5 bases). V was pared by 5 bases and J by 7 bases, with 15 bases between. Germline V gives CDR1 LNHDA, CDR2 SQIVND (reference sequence). This CDR3 region has 14 residues. The covered CDR3 bases are TGTGCCAGTAGTCCCTCTGGGGGGAGGCAGCCC. Translated, it gives CASSPSGGRQP. The whole CDR3 region reads CASSPSGGRQPQHF.

This clone occurred many times. From the germline J gene comes the end of the CDR3, since the read stops 3 residues before it. The chain joins TRBV14 to TRBJ2-2, with D possibly TRBD1 on 6 matching bases. Trimming cost V 4 bases and J 0 bases, with 9 bases left between them. The germline CDR1 and CDR2 sequences are SGHDN and FVKESK. The length of the CDR3 is 15 residues. The sequenced CDR3 bases are TGTGCCAGCAGCCGACAGGCTACGAACACCGGGGAG. This encodes CASSRQATNTGE. The full CDR3 protein reads CASSRQATNTGELFF.

This clone was seen repeatedly, ten times or more. The CDR3 loop is CSAEPGQGAPDTQYF. The CDR3 bases that were read are TGCAGTGCGGAGCCGGGACAGGGGGCCCCAGATACG. The chain employs TRBV20-1 and TRBJ2-3, with TRBD1 identical over 12 bases. The CDR3 is cut off 3 residues early in the read; its end comes from the germline J gene. Unmatched junction bases numbered 8, after V lost 6 bases and J lost 4 bases. Looked up from germline, CDR1 is DFQATT and CDR2 is SNEGSKA (reference sequence). This CDR3 region has 15 residues.

This clone was seen more than once but under ten times. The read ends 3 residues early relative to the CDR3; the germline J gene fills the gap. V is TRBV7-9 and J is TRBJ2-7, with D perhaps matching TRBD1 (5 bases). V was trimmed by 5 bases and J by 4 bases, leaving 9 bases between them. From germline, CDR1 is SEHNR and CDR2 FQNEAQ (reference sequence). This CDR3 is built from 12 residues. CDR3 amino acids: CASSPTAYEQYF. The part of the CDR3 DNA that was read is TGTGCCAGCAGCCCGACAGCGTACGAG. Filled out from reference TRBV7-9 and TRBJ2-7, the complete variable domain reads DTGVSQNPRHKITKRGQNVTFRCDPISEHNRLYWYRQTLGQGPEFLTYFQNEAQLEKSRLLSDRFSAERPKGSFSTLEIQRTEQGDSAMYLCASSPTAYEQYFGPGTRLTVT.

This clone came up many times. Sequencing ends 3 residues short of the CDR3 end; the germline J gene provides the rest. The chain couples TRBV2 to TRBJ1-5, with a tentative D call TRBD1 (6 bases). This CDR3 spans 17 amino acids. The V end was cut by 3 bases, the J end by 4 bases, with 19 bases between. Germline-derived CDR1 and CDR2 are SNHLY and FYNNEI. Partial CDR3 DNA: TGTGCCAGCAGTGATAACTTACAGGGATTGGGAAATCAGCCC. Protein sequence: CASSDNLQGLGNQP. The full CDR3 reads CASSDNLQGLGNQPQHF.

This clone was observed at least ten times. The CDR3 goes on 3 residues after the read ends, and that part is filled in from the germline J gene. This rearrangement joins TRBV7-2 to TRBJ2-3, with 7 bases identical to TRBD2. Germline V gene data show CDR1 as SGHTA and CDR2 as FQGNSA. The CDR3 has 14 residues. V shed 5 bases, J shed 4 bases, and the junction held 6 bases outside the gene matches. CDR3 residues: CASSPKRGADTQYF. Partial CDR3 DNA: TGTGCCAGCAGCCCCAAGCGGGGTGCAGATACG.

In this sample, this clone turned up many times. The read terminates 3 residues ahead of where the CDR3 ends, so the germline J gene completes it. V and J are TRBV28 and TRBJ2-7; 10 bases are shared with TRBD1. Trimming removed 0 bases from V and 2 bases from J; junction bases left unmatched: 1. The CDR3 sequence is 15 residues long. The germline gives CDR1 MDHEN, CDR2 SYDVKM. The CDR3 sequence: CASSLWGQGTYEQYF. CDR3 DNA, as far as it was read: TGTGCCAGCAGTTTATGGGGACAGGGGACCTACGAG.

There are many counts of this clone. The read stops 3 residues short of the end of the CDR3; the missing end is completed from the germline J gene. The rearrangement joins TRBV7-3 to TRBJ1-1; TRBD1 agrees at 8 bases. V lost 4 bases to trimming and J lost 6 bases; unmatched junction nucleotides: 4. The CDR3 is 13 amino acids. Germline lookup yields CDR1 SGHTA and CDR2 FQGTGA. The covered CDR3 bases are TGTGCCAGCAGCTCAACGACAGGGGCTGAA. Its protein is CASSSTTGAE. The full CDR3 sequence reads CASSSTTGAEAFF.